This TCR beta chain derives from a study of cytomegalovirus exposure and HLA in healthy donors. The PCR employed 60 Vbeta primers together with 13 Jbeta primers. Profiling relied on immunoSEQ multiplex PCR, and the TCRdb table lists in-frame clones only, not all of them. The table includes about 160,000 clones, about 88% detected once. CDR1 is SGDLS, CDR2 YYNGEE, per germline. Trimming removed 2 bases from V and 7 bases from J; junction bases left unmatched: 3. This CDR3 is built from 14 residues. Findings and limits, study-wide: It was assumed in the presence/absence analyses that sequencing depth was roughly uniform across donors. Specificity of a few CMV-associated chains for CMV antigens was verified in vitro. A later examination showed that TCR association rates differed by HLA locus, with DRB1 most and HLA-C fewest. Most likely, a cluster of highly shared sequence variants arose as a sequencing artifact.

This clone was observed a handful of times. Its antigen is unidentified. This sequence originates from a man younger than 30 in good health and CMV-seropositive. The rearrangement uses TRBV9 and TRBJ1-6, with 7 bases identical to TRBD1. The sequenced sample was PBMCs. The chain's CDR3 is CASSVGDRNSPLHF. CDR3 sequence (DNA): TGTGCCAGCAGCGTCGGGGACAGAAATTCACCCCTCCACTTT.